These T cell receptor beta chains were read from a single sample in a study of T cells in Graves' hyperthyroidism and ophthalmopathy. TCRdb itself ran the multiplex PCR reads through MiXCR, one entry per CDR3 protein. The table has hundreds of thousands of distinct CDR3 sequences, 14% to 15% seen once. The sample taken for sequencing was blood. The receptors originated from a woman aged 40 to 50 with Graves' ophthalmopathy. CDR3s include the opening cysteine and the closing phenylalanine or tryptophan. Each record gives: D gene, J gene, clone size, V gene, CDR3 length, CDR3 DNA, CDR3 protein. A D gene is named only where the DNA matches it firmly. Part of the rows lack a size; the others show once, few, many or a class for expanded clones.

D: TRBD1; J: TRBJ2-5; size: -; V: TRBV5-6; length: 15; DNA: TGTGCCAGCAGCCTACGGACAGGGGAGGAAGAGACCCAGTACTTC; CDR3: CASSLRTGEEETQYF
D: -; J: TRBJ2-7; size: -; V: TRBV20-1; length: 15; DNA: TGCAGTGCTAGCAGCTCGGAAGCGAGCTCCTACGAGCAGTACTTC; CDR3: CSASSSEASSYEQYF
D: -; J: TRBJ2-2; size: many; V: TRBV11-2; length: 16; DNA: TGTGCCAGCAGCTTAGGACCGGGAGCGTACACCGGGGAGCTGTTTTTT; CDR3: CASSLGPGAYTGELFF
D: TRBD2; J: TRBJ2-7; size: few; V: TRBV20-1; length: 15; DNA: TGCAGTGCTAGAGATCCTAGCGGGGCTACCTACGAGCAGTACTTC; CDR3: CSARDPSGATYEQYF
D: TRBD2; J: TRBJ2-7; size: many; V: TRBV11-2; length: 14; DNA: TGTGCCAGCAGCGTGACTAGCGGGGGATACGAGCAGTACTTC; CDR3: CASSVTSGGYEQYF
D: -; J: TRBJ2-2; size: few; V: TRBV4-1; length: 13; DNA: TGCGCCAGCAGCCAAGTGGGTGCCGGGGAGCTGTTTTTT; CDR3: CASSQVGAGELFF
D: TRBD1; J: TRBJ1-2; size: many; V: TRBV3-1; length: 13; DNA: TGTGCCAGCAGCCAAGACGACAGGGGTGGCTACACCTTC; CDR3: CASSQDDRGGYTF
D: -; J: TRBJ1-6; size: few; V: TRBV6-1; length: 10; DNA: TGTGCCAGCAGTGAAGCCAGAGCCCACTTT; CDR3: CASSEARAHF
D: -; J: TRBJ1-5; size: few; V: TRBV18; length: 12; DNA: TGTGCCAGCTCACCCAGCGATCAGCCCCAGCATTTT; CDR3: CASSPSDQPQHF
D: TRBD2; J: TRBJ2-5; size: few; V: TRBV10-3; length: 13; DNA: TGTGCCTCCAAGCGGGAGAATGAAGAGACCCAGTACTTC; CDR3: CASKRENEETQYF
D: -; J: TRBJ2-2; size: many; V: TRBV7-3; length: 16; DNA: TGTGCCAGCAGCTCCCCGCCCGGGAGAACCACCGGGGAGCTGTTTTTT; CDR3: CASSSPPGRTTGELFF